The sequence of this T cell receptor (beta chain) was determined in a study of OX40 agonist ivuxolimab in advanced cancers. Produced via immunoSEQ multiplex PCR; TCRdb's table is partial and in-frame only. The table records about 61,000 clones, around 92% of them present only once. If patients had autoimmune disease history or systemic immunosuppression, they were excluded. CDR1 is SGHDT, CDR2 YYEEEE, per germline. With V trimmed by 6 bases and J by 10 bases, 9 bases remained unmatched. CDR3 length equals 14 residues. To note about this clone: Its antigen is undetermined.

Findings and limits, study-wide: Mean expanded clone counts were higher in CD8+ than CD4+ T cells.

The source material was CD4+ or CD8+ T cells sorted from blood, sampled in a trial of the OX40 agonist ivuxolimab. This receptor was obtained from an adult with an advanced solid tumor such as melanoma, head and neck, liver or kidney cancer. The J gene is TRBJ1-3, the V gene TRBV5-6; 11 bases match TRBD1. The CDR3 reads CASNFGTGGMTIYF. DNA for the CDR3: TGTGCCAGCAACTTCGGGACAGGGGGTATGACCATATATTTT.